Shown below are 20 T cell receptor beta chains from a single sample sequenced in a study of T cell responses to AZD1222 COVID-19 vaccine. The repertoire was sequenced with immunoSEQ multiplex PCR; TCRdb's copy has only in-frame clones and lacks some. Of about 120,000 clones in the sample, roughly 90% are singletons; the top ten hold 3.5% to 4.5%. The sequenced sample was peripheral blood, obtained on day 0 of AZD1222 vaccination. These receptors originate from an adult in good health.

In its sample, this clone was seen a few times. The genes are TRBV6-5 and TRBJ1-6; TRBD1 might be the D (5 bases). Trimming left V 0 bases short and J 9 bases short, with 15 bases between. Germline V gene data show CDR1 as MNHEY and CDR2 as SVGAGI. The CDR3 runs 16 residues. CDR3 in DNA: TGTGCCAGCAGTTACTCGATGATGGGGGGTGGTTCACCCCTCCACTTT. This sequence encodes CASSYSMMGGGSPLHF.

V is TRBV9 and J is TRBJ1-1; tentative D call: TRBD1 (5 bases). The CDR3 runs 15 residues. V lost 3 bases and J lost 5, with 17 bases in between. Germline V gene lookup returns CDR1 SGDLS and CDR2 YYNGEE. The CDR3 coding sequence is TGTGCCAGCAGCGACCTCGGGCAGGGAAGAACTGAAGCTTTCTTT. Encoded protein: CASSDLGQGRTEAFF.

This sequence joins TRBV9 and TRBJ2-7; TRBD2 might be the D (5 bases). This CDR3 contains 14 residues. Trimming shortened V by 0 bases and J by 2 bases, and 9 bases separated the two germline ends. Germline V CDR1 and CDR2: SGDLS, YYNGEE. Here the CDR3 reads CASSVGGATYEQYF. In DNA form, the CDR3 reads TGTGCCAGCAGCGTAGGGGGAGCCACCTACGAGCAGTACTTC.

The rearrangement links TRBV6-5 to TRBJ1-3, with D hard to call. The CDR3 has 15 residues. Trimming left V 8 bases short and J 0 bases short, with 14 bases between. The germline V gene encodes CDR1 MNHEY and CDR2 SVGAGI. The CDR3 DNA reads TGTGCCAGCCGATGGAAGGGTAGCTCTGGAAACACCATATATTTT. Protein: CASRWKGSSGNTIYF.

This clone was seen a single time. The genes are TRBV29-1 and TRBJ1-2, with 7 bases lining up with TRBD1. The CDR3 sequence is 15 residues long. Germline CDR1 is SQVTM and CDR2 is ANQGSEA. Trimming took 0 bases from V and 4 from J; bases not matched to a gene: 8. The CDR3 spells CSVEDKDRRGYGYTF. The DNA of the CDR3 is TGCAGCGTTGAAGATAAGGACAGGCGGGGCTATGGCTACACCTTC.

The CDR3 sequence is CASSEQGSYGYTF. The CDR3 DNA sequence: TGTGCCAGCAGTGAACAGGGCAGCTATGGCTACACCTTC. The chain carries TRBV2 and TRBJ1-2; D possibly corresponds to TRBD1 (5 bases). The CDR3 is 13 amino acids. CDR1 is SNHLY and CDR2 is FYNNEI in the germline V gene. The V end lost 2 bases, the J end lost 4 bases, and 8 bases lay between the germline ends.

This clone was observed once. This chain joins TRBV27 and TRBJ1-5, with D possibly TRBD1 on 5 matching bases. Germline V gene lookup returns CDR1 MNHEY and CDR2 SMNVEV (reference sequence). V lost 2 bases and J 6 bases, leaving 8 bases between the germline ends. The CDR3 loop spans 13 amino acids. This chain's CDR3 is CASSLGRAQPQHF. CDR3 bases: TGTGCCAGCAGTTTAGGCAGGGCTCAGCCCCAGCATTTT.

The chain combines TRBV4-1 with TRBJ2-1, with D possibly being TRBD1 or TRBD2 (6 bases each). The CDR3 has 15 amino acids. CDR1 is MGHRA and CDR2 is YSYEKL in the germline V gene. Trimming took off 2 bases at V and 6 bases at J, with 14 bases between the two ends. The CDR3 loop reads CASSQWTEGGNEQFF. DNA of the CDR3: TGCGCCAGCAGCCAATGGACGGAGGGGGGCAATGAGCAGTTCTTC.

The chain has TRBV3-1 (or the pseudogene TRBV3-2) and TRBJ2-7; TRBD1 aligns across 8 bases. Germline CDR1 is LGHDT and CDR2 is YNNKEL (reference sequence). This CDR3 region has 14 residues. V gave up 5 bases and J gave up 3 bases; unmatched junction bases: 6. The CDR3 DNA follows: TGTGCCAGCAGCTCAGGGGGCGCAGGCTACGAGCAGTACTTC. Protein product: CASSSGGAGYEQYF.

J is TRBJ1-1 and V is TRBV6-5; D uncertain. The V and J ends lost 5 bases and 5 bases respectively, with 12 bases between them. The CDR3 sequence is 13 residues long. Germline assignment: CDR1 MNHEY and CDR2 SVGAGI. In nucleotides, the CDR3 is TGTGCCAGCAGTAGGAATCTCCGGACTGAAGCTTTCTTT. Translated, it gives CASSRNLRTEAFF.

The rearrangement uses TRBV19 and TRBJ1-5, with D hard to call. Germline CDR1 and CDR2: LNHDA and SQIVND (reference sequence). The CDR3 has 13 amino acids. V lost 2 bases and J lost 5, with 7 bases in between. DNA of the CDR3: TGTGCCAGTAGTATACTGGAATATCAGCCCCAGCATTTT. It specifies CASSILEYQPQHF.

This sequence joins TRBV7-8 and TRBJ2-3, with D possibly called TRBD1 or TRBD2 (5 bases each). The germline CDR1 and CDR2 sequences are SGHVS and FQNEAQ. V shed 4 bases and J shed 1 base, with 9 bases lying between them. This CDR3 comprises 14 residues. The CDR3 bases are TGTGCCAGCAGCTCGGGACGCCGCACAGATACGCAGTATTTT. Translation gives CASSSGRRTDTQYF.

The chain has TRBV6-5 and TRBJ1-4; the D is unclear. The CDR3 length is 14 residues. The germline CDR1 and CDR2 sequences are MNHEY and SVGAGI. With 6 bases removed from V and 8 bases from J, the gap between germline ends came to 16 bases. In nucleotides, the CDR3 is TGTGCCAGCAGAGGCGAAGGGTTTTACGAAAAACTGTTTTTT. This gives the protein CASRGEGFYEKLFF.

This clone was found once. The CDR3, as DNA: TGTGCCAGCAGGGGGGGGGCAGGGGAGACAGATACGCAGTATTTT. Translating it yields CASRGGAGETDTQYF. This chain joins TRBV27 and TRBJ2-3, with a possible D match to TRBD2 (7 bases). The germline V and J ends were trimmed by 6 bases and 3 bases, with 16 bases remaining between them. The germline V gene has CDR1 MNHEY and CDR2 SMNVEV (reference sequence). CDR3 length: 15 residues.

CDR3 DNA sequence: TGTGCCAGCAGCCCCACCCTAGGCTCAGAAAAACTGTTTTTT. This codes for CASSPTLGSEKLFF. The chain is built from TRBV7-8 and TRBJ1-4; unclear D gene. Trimming took 5 bases from V and 8 from J, leaving 15 bases between them. Germline-derived CDR1 and CDR2 are SGHVS and FQNEAQ. The CDR3 contains 14 residues.

The chain is built from TRBV27 and TRBJ1-6, with D tentatively TRBD1 (5 bases). The germline V and J ends were trimmed by 6 bases and 2 bases, with 17 bases remaining between them. In germline, CDR1 is MNHEY, CDR2 SMNVEV (reference sequence). The CDR3 loop spans 17 amino acids. CDR3 nucleotide sequence: TGTGCCAGCAGGGGGCCGGGTATGTTGACCTATAATTCACCCCTCCACTTT. Translation: CASRGPGMLTYNSPLHF.

The rearrangement uses TRBV12-3 or TRBV12-4 and TRBJ1-2, with no clear D. V lost 6 bases and J lost 0, with 8 bases in between. CDR3 length: 13 amino acids. The CDR3 protein is CASREAANYGYTF. Here the CDR3 DNA reads TGTGCCAGCAGGGAAGCTGCTAACTATGGCTACACCTTC.

The rearrangement joins TRBV10-3 to TRBJ1-1, with 8 bases that match TRBD1. This CDR3 has 14 amino acids. J lost 0 bases, V lost 6 bases, and 3 bases had no gene match. From germline, CDR1 is ENHRY and CDR2 SYGVKD. The CDR3 region has the DNA TGTGCCATCAGCCAACAGGGGGTGAACACTGAAGCTTTCTTT. Translating gives CAISQQGVNTEAFF.

The gene calls are TRBV7-2 and TRBJ1-6; D unresolved. Trimming removed 1 base from V and 7 bases from J, with 14 bases in between. The CDR3 sequence is 16 residues long. Germline loops: CDR1 SGHTA, CDR2 FQGNSA. Here the CDR3 reads CASSLERADFNSPLHF. Written as DNA, the CDR3 is TGTGCCAGCAGCTTAGAACGTGCCGATTTCAATTCACCCCTCCACTTT.

The V and J genes are TRBV19 and TRBJ1-2; TRBD1 aligns across 7 bases. The V and J ends lost 7 bases and 5 bases, in that order; junction bases with no gene match: 13. The CDR3 is made up of 15 amino acids. Per the germline V gene, CDR1 is LNHDA and CDR2 is SQIVND (reference sequence). The CDR3 region is CASTPTGKGGYGYTF. The CDR3 region has the DNA TGTGCCAGTACCCCGACAGGGAAAGGGGGTTATGGCTACACCTTC. Using reference TRBV19 and TRBJ1-2 for the parts outside the CDR3, the full variable domain is DGGITQSPKYLFRKEGQNVTLSCEQNLNHDAMYWYRQDPGQGLRLIYYSQIVNDFQKGDIAEGYSVSREKKESFPLTVTSAQKNPTAFYLCASTPTGKGGYGYTFGSGTRLTVV.